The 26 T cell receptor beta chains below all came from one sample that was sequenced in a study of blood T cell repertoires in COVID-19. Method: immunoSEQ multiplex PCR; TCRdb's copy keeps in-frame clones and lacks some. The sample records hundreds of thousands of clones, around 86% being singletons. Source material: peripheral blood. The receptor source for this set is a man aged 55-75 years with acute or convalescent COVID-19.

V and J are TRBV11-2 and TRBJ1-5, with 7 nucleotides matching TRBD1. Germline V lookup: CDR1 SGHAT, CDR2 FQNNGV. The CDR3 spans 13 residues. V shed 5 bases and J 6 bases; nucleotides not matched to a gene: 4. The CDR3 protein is CASSDRVGQPQHF. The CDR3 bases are TGTGCCAGCAGCGACAGGGTTGGTCAGCCCCAGCATTTT.

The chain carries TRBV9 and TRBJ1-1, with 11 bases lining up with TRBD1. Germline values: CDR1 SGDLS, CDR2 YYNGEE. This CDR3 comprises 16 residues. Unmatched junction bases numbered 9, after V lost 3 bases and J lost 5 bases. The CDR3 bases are TGTGCCAGCAGCGGTCATCCGGACAGGGGGCTGACTGAAGCTTTCTTT. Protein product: CASSGHPDRGLTEAFF. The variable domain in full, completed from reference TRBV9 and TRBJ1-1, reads DSGVTQTPKHLITATGQRVTLRCSPRSGDLSVYWYQQSLDQGLQFLIQYYNGEERAKGNILERFSAQQFPDLHSELNLSSLELGDSALYFCASSGHPDRGLTEAFFGQGTRLTVV.

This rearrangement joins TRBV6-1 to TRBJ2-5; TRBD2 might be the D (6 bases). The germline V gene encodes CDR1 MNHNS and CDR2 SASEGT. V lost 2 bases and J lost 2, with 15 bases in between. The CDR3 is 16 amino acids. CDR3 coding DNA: TGTGCCAGCAGTGAAAACCCAAGCGGAGGGCAAGAGACCCAGTACTTC. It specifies CASSENPSGGQETQYF.

CDR3 bases: TGTGCCAGCAGCGTAGGCAGCGGGGGGGCCCATGAGCAGTTCTTC. Amino acids: CASSVGSGGAHEQFF. The gene calls are TRBV9 and TRBJ2-1, with 10 bases aligning to TRBD2. The length of the CDR3 is 15 residues. Looked up from germline, CDR1 is SGDLS and CDR2 is YYNGEE. V lost 0 bases, J lost 8 bases, and 5 bases stayed unmatched.

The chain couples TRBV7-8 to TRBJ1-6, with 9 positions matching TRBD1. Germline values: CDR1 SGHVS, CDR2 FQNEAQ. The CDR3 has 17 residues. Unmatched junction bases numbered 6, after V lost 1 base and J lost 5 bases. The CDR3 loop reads CASSLVGTGRNNSPLHF. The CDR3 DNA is TGTGCCAGCAGCTTAGTTGGGACAGGGAGGAATAATTCACCCCTCCACTTT.

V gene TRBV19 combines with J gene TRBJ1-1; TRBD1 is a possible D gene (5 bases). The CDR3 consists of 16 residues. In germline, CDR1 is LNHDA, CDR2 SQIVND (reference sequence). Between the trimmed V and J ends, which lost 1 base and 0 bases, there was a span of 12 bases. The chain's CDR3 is CASSIGGRPLNTEAFF. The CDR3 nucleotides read TGTGCCAGTAGTATAGGGGGCAGACCCTTGAACACTGAAGCTTTCTTT.

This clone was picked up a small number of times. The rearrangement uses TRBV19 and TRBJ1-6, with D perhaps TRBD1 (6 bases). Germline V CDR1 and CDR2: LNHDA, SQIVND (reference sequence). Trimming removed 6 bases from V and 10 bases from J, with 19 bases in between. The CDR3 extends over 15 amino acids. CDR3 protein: CASRETGNSGSPLHF. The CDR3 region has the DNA TGTGCCAGTAGAGAGACAGGAAATTCAGGATCACCCCTCCACTTT.

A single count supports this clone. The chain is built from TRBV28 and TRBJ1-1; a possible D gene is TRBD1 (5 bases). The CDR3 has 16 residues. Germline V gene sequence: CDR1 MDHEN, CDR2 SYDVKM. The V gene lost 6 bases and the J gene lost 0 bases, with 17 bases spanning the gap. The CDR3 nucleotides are TGTGCCAGCAGCCCACTTCAGGGCGGACTGAACACTGAAGCTTTCTTT. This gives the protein CASSPLQGGLNTEAFF.

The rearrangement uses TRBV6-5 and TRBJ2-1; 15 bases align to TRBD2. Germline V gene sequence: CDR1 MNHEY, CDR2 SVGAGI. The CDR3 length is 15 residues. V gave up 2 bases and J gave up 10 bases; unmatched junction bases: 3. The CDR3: CASSYTGLAGGEQFF. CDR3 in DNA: TGTGCCAGCAGTTACACGGGACTAGCGGGGGGAGAGCAGTTCTTC.

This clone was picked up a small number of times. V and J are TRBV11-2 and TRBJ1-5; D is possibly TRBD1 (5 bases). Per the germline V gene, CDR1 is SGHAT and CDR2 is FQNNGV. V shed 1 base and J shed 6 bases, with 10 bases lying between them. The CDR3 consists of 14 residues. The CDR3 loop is CASSLGQWGQPQHF. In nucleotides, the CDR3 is TGTGCCAGCAGCTTAGGACAGTGGGGTCAGCCCCAGCATTTT.

This CDR3 reads CASSPGRGIVVREQYF. The CDR3 nucleotides are TGTGCCAGCAGCCCCGGGAGAGGAATCGTAGTACGGGAGCAGTACTTC. The chain carries TRBV5-4 and TRBJ2-7, with D possibly TRBD2 on 6 matching bases. The V end lost 4 bases, the J end lost 7 bases, and 24 bases lay between the germline ends. Germline V gene data show CDR1 as SGHNT and CDR2 as YYREEE (reference sequence). The CDR3 totals 16 residues.

The CDR3 here is CASSAESGANVLTF. CDR3 sequence (DNA): TGTGCCAGCAGCGCCGAGTCCGGGGCCAACGTCCTGACTTTC. This sequence joins TRBV7-9 and TRBJ2-6; D is uncertain. This CDR3 is 14 amino acids long. V lost 5 bases and J lost 4, with 9 bases in between. Germline assignment: CDR1 SEHNR and CDR2 FQNEAQ (reference sequence).

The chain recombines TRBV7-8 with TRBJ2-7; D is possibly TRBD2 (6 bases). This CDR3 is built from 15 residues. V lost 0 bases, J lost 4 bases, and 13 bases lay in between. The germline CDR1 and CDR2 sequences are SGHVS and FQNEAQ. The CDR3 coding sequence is TGTGCCAGCAGCTTAGCGTTCGCGAGCGGGTACGAGCAGTACTTC. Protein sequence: CASSLAFASGYEQYF.

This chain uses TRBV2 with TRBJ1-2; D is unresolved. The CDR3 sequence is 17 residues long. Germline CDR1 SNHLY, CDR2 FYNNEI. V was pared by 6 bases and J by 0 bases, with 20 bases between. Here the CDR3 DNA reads TGTGCCAGCAGCGCCCCAAAGGGCCTAGCCGCTAACTATGGCTACACCTTC. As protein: CASSAPKGLAANYGYTF.

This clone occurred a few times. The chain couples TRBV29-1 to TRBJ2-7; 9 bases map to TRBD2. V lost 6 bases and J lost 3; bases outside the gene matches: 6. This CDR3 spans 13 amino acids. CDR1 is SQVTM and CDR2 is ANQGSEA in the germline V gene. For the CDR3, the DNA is TGCAGCGTAATAGCGGGGGCCTACTACGAGCAGTACTTC. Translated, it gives CSVIAGAYYEQYF.

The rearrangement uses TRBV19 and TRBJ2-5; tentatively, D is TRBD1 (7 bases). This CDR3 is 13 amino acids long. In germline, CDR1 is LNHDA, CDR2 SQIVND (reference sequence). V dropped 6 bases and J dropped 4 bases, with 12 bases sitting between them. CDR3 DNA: TGTGCCAGTAGGCCGCAGGGGGGAGAGACCCAGTACTTC. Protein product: CASRPQGGETQYF. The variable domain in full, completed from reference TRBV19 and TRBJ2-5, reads DGGITQSPKYLFRKEGQNVTLSCEQNLNHDAMYWYRQDPGQGLRLIYYSQIVNDFQKGDIAEGYSVSREKKESFPLTVTSAQKNPTAFYLCASRPQGGETQYFGPGTRLLVL.

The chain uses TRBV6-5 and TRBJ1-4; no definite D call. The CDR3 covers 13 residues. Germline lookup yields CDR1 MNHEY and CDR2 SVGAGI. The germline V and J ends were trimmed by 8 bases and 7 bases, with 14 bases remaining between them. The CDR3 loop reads CASGGEAREKLFF. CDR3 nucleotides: TGTGCCAGCGGCGGGGAAGCTCGTGAAAAACTGTTTTTT.

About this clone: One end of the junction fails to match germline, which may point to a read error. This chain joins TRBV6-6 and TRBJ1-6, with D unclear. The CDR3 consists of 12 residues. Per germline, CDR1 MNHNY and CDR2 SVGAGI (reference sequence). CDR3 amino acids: CASIGPGGLVDF. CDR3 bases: TGTGCCAGCATAGGGCCGGGTGGACTTGTTGACTTT.

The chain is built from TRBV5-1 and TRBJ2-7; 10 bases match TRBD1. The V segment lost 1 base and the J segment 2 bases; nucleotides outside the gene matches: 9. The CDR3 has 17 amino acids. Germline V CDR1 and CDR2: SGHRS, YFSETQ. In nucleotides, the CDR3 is TGCGCCAGCAGCTTGCGAGCCCCGGGACAGGGGCCCTACGAGCAGTACTTC. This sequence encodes CASSLRAPGQGPYEQYF.

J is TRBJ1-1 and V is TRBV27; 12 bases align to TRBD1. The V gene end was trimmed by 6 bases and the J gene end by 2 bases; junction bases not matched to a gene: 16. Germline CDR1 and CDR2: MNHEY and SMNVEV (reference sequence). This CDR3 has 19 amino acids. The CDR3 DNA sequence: TGTGCCAGCAGCGGGACAGGGGGCCGTATCCGATCCTCTAACACTGAAGCTTTCTTT. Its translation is CASSGTGGRIRSSNTEAFF.

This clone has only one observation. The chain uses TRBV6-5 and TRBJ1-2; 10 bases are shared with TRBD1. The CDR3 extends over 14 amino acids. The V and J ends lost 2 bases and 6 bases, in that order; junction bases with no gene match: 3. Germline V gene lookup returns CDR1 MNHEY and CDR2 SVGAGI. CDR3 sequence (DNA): TGTGCCAGCAGTTACACTGGGACAGGGGATGGCTACACCTTC. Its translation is CASSYTGTGDGYTF.

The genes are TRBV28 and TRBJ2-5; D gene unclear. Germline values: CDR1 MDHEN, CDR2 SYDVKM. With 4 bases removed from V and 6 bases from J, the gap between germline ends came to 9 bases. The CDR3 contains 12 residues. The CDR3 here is CASSYGAKTQYF. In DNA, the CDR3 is TGTGCCAGCAGTTACGGAGCGAAGACCCAGTACTTC.

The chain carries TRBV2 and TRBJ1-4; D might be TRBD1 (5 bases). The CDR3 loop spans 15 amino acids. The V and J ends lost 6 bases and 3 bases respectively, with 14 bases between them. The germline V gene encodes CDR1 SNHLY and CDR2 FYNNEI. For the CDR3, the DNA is TGTGCCAGCAGCCTCACCAGGGTAGCTAATGAAAAACTGTTTTTT. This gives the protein CASSLTRVANEKLFF.

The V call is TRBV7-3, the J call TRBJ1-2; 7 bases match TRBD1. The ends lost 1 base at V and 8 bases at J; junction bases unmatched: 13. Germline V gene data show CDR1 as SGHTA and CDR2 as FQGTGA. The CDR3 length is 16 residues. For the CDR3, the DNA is TGTGCCAGCAGCTTAAATCCCGAAGACGAGGGACAGGGCTACACCTTC. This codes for CASSLNPEDEGQGYTF.

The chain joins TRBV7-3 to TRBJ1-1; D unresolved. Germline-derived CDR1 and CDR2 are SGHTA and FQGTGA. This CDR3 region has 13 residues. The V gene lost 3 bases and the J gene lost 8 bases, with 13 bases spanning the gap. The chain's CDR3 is CASSLTKTNEAFF. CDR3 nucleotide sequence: TGTGCCAGCAGCTTGACAAAAACAAACGAAGCTTTCTTT.

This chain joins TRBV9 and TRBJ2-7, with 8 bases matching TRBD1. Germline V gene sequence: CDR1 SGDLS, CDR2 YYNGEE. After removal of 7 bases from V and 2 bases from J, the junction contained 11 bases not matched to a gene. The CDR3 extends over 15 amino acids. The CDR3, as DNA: TGTGCCAGCTCCGCCCAGACAGGGGCGGCCTACGAGCAGTACTTC. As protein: CASSAQTGAAYEQYF.